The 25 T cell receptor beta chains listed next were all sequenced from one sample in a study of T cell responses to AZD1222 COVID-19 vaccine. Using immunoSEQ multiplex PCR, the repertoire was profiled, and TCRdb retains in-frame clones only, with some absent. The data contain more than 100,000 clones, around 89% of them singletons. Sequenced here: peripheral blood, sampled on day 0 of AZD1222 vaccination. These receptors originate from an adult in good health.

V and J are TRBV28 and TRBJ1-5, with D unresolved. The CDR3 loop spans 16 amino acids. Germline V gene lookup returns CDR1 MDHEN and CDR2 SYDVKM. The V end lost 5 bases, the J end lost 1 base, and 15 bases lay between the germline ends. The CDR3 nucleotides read TGTGCCAGCAGTCCTCCCGGACTTATGAGCAATCAGCCCCAGCATTTT. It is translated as CASSPPGLMSNQPQHF.

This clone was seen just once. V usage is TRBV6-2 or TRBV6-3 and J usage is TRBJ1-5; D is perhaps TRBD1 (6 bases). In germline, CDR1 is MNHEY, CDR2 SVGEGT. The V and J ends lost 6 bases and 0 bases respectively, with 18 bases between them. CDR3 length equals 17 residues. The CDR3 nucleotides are TGTGCCAGCAGCCCACCCGAAAGGGGGTATAGCAATCAGCCCCAGCATTTT. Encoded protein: CASSPPERGYSNQPQHF.

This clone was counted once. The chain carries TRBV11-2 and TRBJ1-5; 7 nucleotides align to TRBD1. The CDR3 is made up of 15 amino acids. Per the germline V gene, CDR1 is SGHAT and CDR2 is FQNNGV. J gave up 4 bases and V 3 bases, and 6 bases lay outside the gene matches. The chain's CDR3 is CASSFTGAGNQPQHF. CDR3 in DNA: TGTGCCAGCAGCTTCACAGGGGCGGGAAATCAGCCCCAGCATTTT.

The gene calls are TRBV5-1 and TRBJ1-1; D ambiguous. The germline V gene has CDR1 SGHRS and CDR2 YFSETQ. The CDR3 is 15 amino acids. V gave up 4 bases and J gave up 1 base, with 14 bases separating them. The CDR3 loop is CASSREGRPNTEAFF. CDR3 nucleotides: TGCGCCAGCAGCCGAGAAGGACGGCCGAACACTGAAGCTTTCTTT.

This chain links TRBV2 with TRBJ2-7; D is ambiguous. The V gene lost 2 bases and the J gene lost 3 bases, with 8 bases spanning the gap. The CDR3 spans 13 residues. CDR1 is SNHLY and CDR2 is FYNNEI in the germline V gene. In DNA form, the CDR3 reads TGTGCCAGCAGTGAACAAATTAGCTACGAGCAGTACTTC. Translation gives CASSEQISYEQYF.

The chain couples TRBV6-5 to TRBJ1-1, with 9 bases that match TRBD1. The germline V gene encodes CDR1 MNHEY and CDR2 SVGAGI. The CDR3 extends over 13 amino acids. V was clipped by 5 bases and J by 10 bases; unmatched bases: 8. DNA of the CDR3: TGTGCCAGCAGTCTGTTACAGGGGGCTGGAGCTTTCTTT. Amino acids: CASSLLQGAGAFF.

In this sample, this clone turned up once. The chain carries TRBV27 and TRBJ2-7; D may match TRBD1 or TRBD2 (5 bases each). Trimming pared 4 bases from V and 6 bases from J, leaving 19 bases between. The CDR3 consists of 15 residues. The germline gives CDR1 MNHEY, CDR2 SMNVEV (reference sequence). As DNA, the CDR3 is TGTGCCAGCAGTTCCCACGGGACGAAGCCATCCGAGCAGTACTTC. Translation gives CASSSHGTKPSEQYF.

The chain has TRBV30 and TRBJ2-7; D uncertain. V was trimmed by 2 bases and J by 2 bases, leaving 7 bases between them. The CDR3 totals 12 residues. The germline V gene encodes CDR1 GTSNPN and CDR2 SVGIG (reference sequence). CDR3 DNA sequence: TGTGCCTGGAGTAGTCACCCCTACGAGCAGTACTTC. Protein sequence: CAWSSHPYEQYF.

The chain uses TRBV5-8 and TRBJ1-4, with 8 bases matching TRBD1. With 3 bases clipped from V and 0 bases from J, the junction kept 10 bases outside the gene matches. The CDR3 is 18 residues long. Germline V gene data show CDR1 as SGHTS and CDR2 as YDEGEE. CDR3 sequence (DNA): TGTGCCAGCAGCTCAGATCGACAGGGGCCGGCAACTAATGAAAAACTGTTTTTT. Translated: CASSSDRQGPATNEKLFF. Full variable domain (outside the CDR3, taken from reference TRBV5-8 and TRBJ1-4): EAGVTQSPTHLIKTRGQQATLRCSPISGHTSVYWYQQALGLGLQFLLWYDEGEERNRGNFPPRFSGRQFPNYSSELNVNALELEDSALYLCASSSDRQGPATNEKLFFGSGTQLSVL.

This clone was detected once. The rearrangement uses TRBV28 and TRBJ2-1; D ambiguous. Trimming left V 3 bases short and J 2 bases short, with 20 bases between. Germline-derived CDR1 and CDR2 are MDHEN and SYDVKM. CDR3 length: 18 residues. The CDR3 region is CASSLRLPRNVPYNEQFF. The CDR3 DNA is TGTGCCAGCAGTTTGCGTCTTCCTCGGAATGTCCCCTACAATGAGCAGTTCTTC.

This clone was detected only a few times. CDR3 bases: TGTGCCAGCAGCCCCGGGACATGGGACTATGGCTACACCTTC. Protein: CASSPGTWDYGYTF. The chain combines TRBV9 with TRBJ1-2, with D possibly being TRBD1 (6 bases). Per germline, CDR1 SGDLS and CDR2 YYNGEE. The CDR3 length is 14 residues. V was shortened by 4 bases and J by 3 bases, with 13 bases between the two germline ends.

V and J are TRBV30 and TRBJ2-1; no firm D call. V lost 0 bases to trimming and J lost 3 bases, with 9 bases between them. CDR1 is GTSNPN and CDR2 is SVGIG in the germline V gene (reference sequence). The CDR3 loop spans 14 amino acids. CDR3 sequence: CAWSVRNFYNEQFF. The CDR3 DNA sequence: TGTGCCTGGAGTGTAAGGAACTTCTACAATGAGCAGTTCTTC. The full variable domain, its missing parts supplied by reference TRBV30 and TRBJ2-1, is SQTIHQWPATLVQPVGSPLSLECTVEGTSNPNLYWYRQAAGRGLQLLFYSVGIGQISSEVPQNLSASRPQDRQFILSSKKLLLSDSGFYLCAWSVRNFYNEQFFGPGTRLTVL.

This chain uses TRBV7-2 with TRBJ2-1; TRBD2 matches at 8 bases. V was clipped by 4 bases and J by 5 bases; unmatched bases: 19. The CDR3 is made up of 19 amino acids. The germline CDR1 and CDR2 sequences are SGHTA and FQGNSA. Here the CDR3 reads CASSSPPGPSAGGNNEQFF. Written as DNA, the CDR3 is TGTGCCAGCAGCTCCCCGCCCGGCCCCTCCGCGGGAGGAAACAATGAGCAGTTCTTC.

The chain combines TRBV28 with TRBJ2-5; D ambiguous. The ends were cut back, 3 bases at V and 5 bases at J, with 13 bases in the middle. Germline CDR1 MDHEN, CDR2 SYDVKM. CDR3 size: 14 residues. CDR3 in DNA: TGTGCCAGCAGTTTCCGAGGAGTGTGGGAGACCCAGTACTTC. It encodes CASSFRGVWETQYF.

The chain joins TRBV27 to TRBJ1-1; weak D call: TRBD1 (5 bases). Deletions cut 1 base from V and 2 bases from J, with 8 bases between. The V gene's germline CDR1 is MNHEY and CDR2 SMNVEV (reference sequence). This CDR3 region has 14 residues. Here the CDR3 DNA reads TGTGCCAGCAGTTTATGGGGGGATAACACTGAAGCTTTCTTT. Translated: CASSLWGDNTEAFF.

For the CDR3, the DNA is TGCGCCAGCGCGTTCGGTAAGGGTGATGAAAAACTGTTTTTT. Translating gives CASAFGKGDEKLFF. V is TRBV5-1 and J is TRBJ1-4; no clear D. CDR1 SGHRS and CDR2 YFSETQ come from the germline V gene. The CDR3 extends over 14 amino acids. Trimming pared 7 bases from V and 6 bases from J, leaving 16 bases between.

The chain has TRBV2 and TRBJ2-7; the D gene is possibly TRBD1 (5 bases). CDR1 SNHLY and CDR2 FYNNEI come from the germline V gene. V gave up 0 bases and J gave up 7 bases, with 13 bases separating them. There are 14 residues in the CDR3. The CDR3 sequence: CASSEATRAGEQYF. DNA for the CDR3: TGTGCCAGCAGTGAAGCGACCAGGGCAGGGGAGCAGTACTTC.

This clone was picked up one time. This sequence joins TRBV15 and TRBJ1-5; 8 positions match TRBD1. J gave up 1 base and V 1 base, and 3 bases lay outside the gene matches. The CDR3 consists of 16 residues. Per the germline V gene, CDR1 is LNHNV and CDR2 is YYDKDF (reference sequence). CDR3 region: CATSRGTGKSNQPQHF. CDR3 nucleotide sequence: TGTGCCACCAGCAGAGGGACAGGGAAAAGCAATCAGCCCCAGCATTTT.

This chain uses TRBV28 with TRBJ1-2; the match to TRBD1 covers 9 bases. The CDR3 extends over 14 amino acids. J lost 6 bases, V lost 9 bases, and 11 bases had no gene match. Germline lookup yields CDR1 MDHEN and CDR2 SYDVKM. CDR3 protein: CASKNRGLHDGYTF. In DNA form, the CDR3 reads TGTGCCAGTAAAAACAGGGGGCTTCATGATGGCTACACCTTC.

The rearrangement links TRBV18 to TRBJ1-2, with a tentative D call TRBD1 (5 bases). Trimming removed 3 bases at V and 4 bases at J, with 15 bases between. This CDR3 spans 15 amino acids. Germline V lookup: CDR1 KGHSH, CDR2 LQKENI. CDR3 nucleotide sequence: TGTGCCAGCTCACCTCAACAGGCCAATTCCTATGGCTACACCTTC. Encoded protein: CASSPQQANSYGYTF.

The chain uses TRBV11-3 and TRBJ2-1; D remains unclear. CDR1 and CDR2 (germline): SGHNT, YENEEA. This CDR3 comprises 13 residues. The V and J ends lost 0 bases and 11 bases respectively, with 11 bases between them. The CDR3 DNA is TGTGCCAGCAGCTTAGATCTCGACCAAAAGCAGTTCTTC. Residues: CASSLDLDQKQFF.

The CDR3 protein is CASSGLGVSNQPQHF. The CDR3 nucleotides are TGTGCCAGCAGTGGATTAGGGGTTAGCAATCAGCCCCAGCATTTT. V is TRBV27 and J is TRBJ1-5; D perhaps matches TRBD1 (5 bases). Germline V gives CDR1 MNHEY, CDR2 SMNVEV (reference sequence). This CDR3 is 15 amino acids long. V was trimmed by 5 bases and J by 0 bases, leaving 11 bases between them.

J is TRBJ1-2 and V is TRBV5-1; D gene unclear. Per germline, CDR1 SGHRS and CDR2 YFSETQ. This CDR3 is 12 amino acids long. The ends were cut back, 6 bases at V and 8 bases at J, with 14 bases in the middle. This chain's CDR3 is CASIDSLGGYTF. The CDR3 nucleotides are TGCGCCAGCATCGACTCCCTCGGCGGCTACACCTTC.

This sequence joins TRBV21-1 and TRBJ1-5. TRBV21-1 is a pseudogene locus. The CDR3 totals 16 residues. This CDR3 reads CASSKMGGSDDQPQHF. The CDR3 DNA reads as TGTGCCAGCAGCAAAATGGGGGGCTCGGACGATCAGCCCCAGCATTTT.

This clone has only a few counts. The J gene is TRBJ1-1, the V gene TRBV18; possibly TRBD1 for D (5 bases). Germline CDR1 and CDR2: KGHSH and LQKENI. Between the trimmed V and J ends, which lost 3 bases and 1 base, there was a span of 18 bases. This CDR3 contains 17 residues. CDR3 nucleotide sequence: TGTGCCAGCTCACCTCCGGGACGGGAGGTTCGGAACACTGAAGCTTTCTTT. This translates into CASSPPGREVRNTEAFF.